These 24 T cell receptor beta chains were sequenced from one sample in a study of PD-1 blockade in mismatch repair-deficient tumors. Clones were sequenced by immunoSEQ multiplex PCR, and TCRdb holds only the in-frame ones, with some missing. Among 30,000 to 40,000 clones, approximately 84% were seen once, and the ten largest hold around 4.2%. Sequenced here: peripheral blood, sampled 76 weeks after starting pembrolizumab. These receptors all stem from an adult with mismatch repair-deficient cancer.

This clone was detected once. This rearrangement joins TRBV2 to TRBJ2-7; D is possibly TRBD1 (6 bases). Deletions cut 9 bases from V and 0 bases from J, with 15 bases between. CDR3 length: 14 residues. CDR1 and CDR2 (germline): SNHLY, FYNNEI. The CDR3 DNA reads TGTGCCAGTTTGGCAGGGGCCGGCTCCTACGAGCAGTACTTC. It codes for CASLAGAGSYEQYF.

The chain links TRBV2 to TRBJ2-5; tentative D call: TRBD1 (5 bases). V shed 4 bases and J shed 1 base, with 10 bases lying between them. This CDR3 is 14 amino acids long. Germline assignment: CDR1 SNHLY and CDR2 FYNNEI. The CDR3 here is CASSVGHFQETQYF. The CDR3 DNA reads as TGTGCCAGCAGTGTCGGACATTTCCAAGAGACCCAGTACTTC.

The chain links TRBV18 to TRBJ2-3; no clear D gene. Germline CDR1 KGHSH, CDR2 LQKENI. V lost 6 bases and J lost 5, with 9 bases in between. The CDR3 runs 12 residues. In nucleotides, the CDR3 is TGTGCCAGCTCCCCAAAGGGAGATACGCAGTATTTT. Protein: CASSPKGDTQYF.

V gene TRBV28 combines with J gene TRBJ2-5; 15 bases align to TRBD2. Germline CDR1 and CDR2: MDHEN and SYDVKM. The CDR3 has 16 amino acids. V gave up 3 bases and J gave up 1 base; unmatched junction bases: 0. The CDR3 bases are TGTGCCAGCAGTTTGGGACTAGCGGGAGGCCAAGAGACCCAGTACTTC. Encoded protein: CASSLGLAGGQETQYF.

This chain joins TRBV7-9 and TRBJ2-1; the match to TRBD2 covers 7 bases. Germline V gene sequence: CDR1 SEHNR, CDR2 FQNEAQ (reference sequence). CDR3 length: 14 amino acids. V dropped 4 bases and J dropped 10; count of bases not matched to a gene: 10. CDR3 in DNA: TGTGCCAGCAGCTCCGAGGGGCGGGAGAACGAGCAGTTCTTC. Protein: CASSSEGRENEQFF.

This rearrangement joins TRBV11-2 to TRBJ1-3, with unresolved D. Between the trimmed V and J ends, which lost 6 bases and 7 bases, there was a span of 13 bases. The CDR3 is made up of 13 amino acids. In germline, CDR1 is SGHAT, CDR2 FQNNGV. The CDR3 reads CASRNLGGNTIYF. The CDR3 nucleotides read TGTGCCAGCAGGAATTTGGGCGGGAACACCATATATTTT.

This sequence joins TRBV2 and TRBJ2-1, with D unclear. Per the germline V gene, CDR1 is SNHLY and CDR2 is FYNNEI. V was trimmed by 2 bases and J by 10 bases, leaving 21 bases between them. The CDR3 length is 16 residues. The CDR3 loop is CASSEWADRESREQFF. The CDR3 DNA is TGTGCCAGCAGTGAATGGGCGGACCGTGAGAGCAGGGAGCAGTTCTTC.

The chain links TRBV29-1 to TRBJ1-1, with D hard to call. Trimming pared 7 bases from V and 1 base from J, leaving 10 bases between. Germline values: CDR1 SQVTM, CDR2 ANQGSEA. This CDR3 comprises 12 residues. Here the CDR3 reads CSADTGNTEAFF. CDR3 DNA: TGCAGCGCCGACACTGGGAACACTGAAGCTTTCTTT.

The rearrangement links TRBV9 to TRBJ2-6; D is unclear. The CDR3 covers 18 residues. V was pared by 4 bases and J by 0 bases, with 17 bases between. Germline V gives CDR1 SGDLS, CDR2 YYNGEE. The CDR3 nucleotides read TGTGCCAGCAGCCCAGAGGTATTAGGTACCTCTGGGGCCAACGTCCTGACTTTC. The encoded protein is CASSPEVLGTSGANVLTF.

The CDR3 DNA follows: TGTGCCAGCAGTGCAAGGGTGACTAGCAATCAGCCCCAGCATTTT. It yields the protein CASSARVTSNQPQHF. The chain uses TRBV5-5 and TRBJ1-5; D is undetermined. Germline values: CDR1 SGHKS, CDR2 YYEKEE (reference sequence). This CDR3 region has 15 residues. Trimming shortened V by 5 bases and J by 0 bases, and 12 bases separated the two germline ends.

This clone appeared once. CDR3 in amino acids: CASSTSENTEAFF. The CDR3 region has the DNA TGTGCCAGCAGTACATCCGAGAACACTGAAGCTTTCTTT. V is TRBV6-5 and J is TRBJ1-1, with D unresolved. Trimming took 5 bases from V and 1 from J, leaving 8 bases between them. The CDR3 has 13 residues. Germline-derived CDR1 and CDR2 are MNHEY and SVGAGI.

V gene TRBV18 combines with J gene TRBJ1-2, with 7 nucleotides matching TRBD1. The CDR3 has 13 residues. CDR1 is KGHSH, CDR2 LQKENI, per germline. The V gene end was trimmed by 6 bases and the J gene end by 3 bases; junction bases not matched to a gene: 4. For the CDR3, the DNA is TGTGCCAGCTCCCCCGGGACAGACTATGGCTACACCTTC. Protein sequence: CASSPGTDYGYTF.

This rearrangement joins TRBV7-2 to TRBJ2-3, with 8 bases fitting TRBD2. Germline V CDR1 and CDR2: SGHTA, FQGNSA. This CDR3 is built from 17 residues. V trimming: 5 bases; J trimming: 0 bases; junction bases outside the gene matches: 10. CDR3 nucleotide sequence: TGTGCCAGCAGCCCTAGGGGCGGGAGGTTTAGCACAGATACGCAGTATTTT. Protein product: CASSPRGGRFSTDTQYF.

This chain connects TRBV25-1 to TRBJ2-5, with TRBD2 matching over 11 bases. CDR3 length equals 16 residues. Trimming took 1 base from V and 4 from J; bases not matched to a gene: 5. Germline V gene sequence: CDR1 MGHDK, CDR2 SYGVNS. The CDR3 loop reads CASSEFGLAGGETQYF. CDR3 in DNA: TGTGCCAGCAGTGAATTTGGACTAGCGGGCGGAGAGACCCAGTACTTC. Looking up the rest from reference TRBV25-1 and TRBJ2-5 gives the full variable domain: EADIYQTPRYLVIGTGKKITLECSQTMGHDKMYWYQQDPGMELHLIHYSYGVNSTEKGDLSSESTVSRIRTEHFPLTLESARPSHTSQYLCASSEFGLAGGETQYFGPGTRLLVL.

V usage is TRBV23-1 and J usage is TRBJ1-2; tentative D call: TRBD1 (5 bases). TRBV23-1 is an ORF for which the function is uncertain. The CDR3 extends over 16 amino acids. V was clipped by 2 bases and J by 0 bases, with 13 bases between them. The CDR3 DNA reads TGCGCCAGCAGTCAAAGGCGGGGACCCACTAACTATGGCTACACCTTC. This translates into CASSQRRGPTNYGYTF.

The J gene is TRBJ2-1, the V gene TRBV5-4, with 7 bases that match TRBD2. The V and J ends lost 7 bases and 7 bases, in that order; junction bases with no gene match: 23. In germline, CDR1 is SGHNT, CDR2 YYREEE (reference sequence). This CDR3 has 18 amino acids. This chain's CDR3 is CASFRLADWAGRENEQFF. Written as DNA, the CDR3 is TGTGCCAGCTTCAGACTAGCTGATTGGGCTGGGCGGGAAAATGAGCAGTTCTTC.

The chain has TRBV5-6 and TRBJ1-2, with TRBD1 identical over 7 bases. The CDR3 runs 13 residues. V gave up 6 bases and J gave up 7 bases; unmatched junction bases: 9. Germline CDR1 is SGHDT and CDR2 is YYEEEE. CDR3 DNA sequence: TGTGCCAGCATATCCCAGGGGGTGCGTGGCTACACCTTC. Its translation is CASISQGVRGYTF.

This clone was counted between two and nine times. The genes are TRBV6-5 and TRBJ2-6; no reliable D call. V shed 5 bases and J shed 4 bases, with 6 bases lying between them. This CDR3 has 13 residues. Germline V gene sequence: CDR1 MNHEY, CDR2 SVGAGI. CDR3 residues: CASSASGANVLTF. The CDR3 DNA reads TGTGCCAGCAGTGCGAGCGGGGCCAACGTCCTGACTTTC.

The chain employs TRBV11-3 and TRBJ2-7, with D tentatively TRBD2 (6 bases). Germline CDR1 and CDR2: SGHNT and YENEEA. Trimming took 3 bases from V and 0 from J, leaving 12 bases between them. This CDR3 is 15 amino acids long. In DNA form, the CDR3 reads TGTGCCAGCAGCTTGGGTCCGGGACTCTCCTACGAGCAGTACTTC. This gives the protein CASSLGPGLSYEQYF.

The table lists this clone with a few counts. The rearrangement links TRBV7-9 to TRBJ1-2; a weak D match, TRBD1 (5 bases). CDR3 size: 13 residues. Per germline, CDR1 SEHNR and CDR2 FQNEAQ (reference sequence). Trimming cost V 2 bases and J 8 bases, with 12 bases left between them. Here the CDR3 reads CASSLSGARGYTF. For the CDR3, the DNA is TGTGCCAGCAGCTTATCTGGGGCGCGGGGCTACACCTTC.

The chain joins TRBV28 to TRBJ1-2; the D is unclear. The CDR3 extends over 14 amino acids. The germline gives CDR1 MDHEN, CDR2 SYDVKM. With 5 bases removed from V and 8 bases from J, the gap between germline ends came to 18 bases. Written as DNA, the CDR3 is TGTGCCAGCAGTCCCCGTTCCGGGCCCCTGGGCTACACCTTC. Translation: CASSPRSGPLGYTF.

The chain joins TRBV6-5 to TRBJ2-1, with TRBD2 matching over 7 bases. Germline CDR1 and CDR2: MNHEY and SVGAGI. The CDR3 contains 15 residues. J gave up 6 bases and V 5 bases, and 10 bases lay outside the gene matches. The CDR3 bases are TGTGCCAGCAGTCCCCCCCGCGGGGGATCCAATGAGCAGTTCTTC. It yields the protein CASSPPRGGSNEQFF.

This chain joins TRBV11-2 and TRBJ2-4; 7 positions match TRBD2. CDR1 is SGHAT, CDR2 FQNNGV, per germline. J was trimmed by 10 bases and V by 5 bases; bases with no gene match: 14. CDR3 length: 15 residues. The CDR3 region is CASSRIREVKFIQYF. The DNA for the CDR3 is TGTGCCAGCAGCCGTATCCGGGAGGTAAAGTTTATTCAGTACTTC. Supplemented by reference TRBV11-2 and TRBJ2-4, the full variable domain reads EAGVAQSPRYKIIEKRQSVAFWCNPISGHATLYWYQQILGQGPKLLIQFQNNGVVDDSQLPKDRFSAERLKGVDSTLKIQPAKLEDSAVYLCASSRIREVKFIQYFGAGTRLSVL.

The V and J genes are TRBV30 and TRBJ1-2; D ambiguous. Trimming took off 1 base at V and 4 bases at J, with 7 bases between the two ends. Germline CDR1 reads GTSNPN; CDR2 reads SVGIG (reference sequence). This CDR3 comprises 12 residues. The CDR3 region has the DNA TGTGCCTGGAGTGGGATGTTCTATGGCTACACCTTC. This codes for CAWSGMFYGYTF.